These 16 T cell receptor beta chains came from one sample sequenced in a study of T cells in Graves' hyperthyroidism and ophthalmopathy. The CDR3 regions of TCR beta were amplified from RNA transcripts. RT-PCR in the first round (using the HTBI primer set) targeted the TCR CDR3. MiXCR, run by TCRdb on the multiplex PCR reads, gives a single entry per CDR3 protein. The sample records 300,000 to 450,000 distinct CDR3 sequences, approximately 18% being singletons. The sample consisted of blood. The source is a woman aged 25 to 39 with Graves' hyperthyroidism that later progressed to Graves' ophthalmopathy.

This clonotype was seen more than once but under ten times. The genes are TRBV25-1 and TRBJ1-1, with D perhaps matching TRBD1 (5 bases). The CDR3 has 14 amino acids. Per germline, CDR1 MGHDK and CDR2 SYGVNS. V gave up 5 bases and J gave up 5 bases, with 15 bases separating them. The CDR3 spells CASSYLGAGTEAFF. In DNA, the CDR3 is TGTGCCAGCAGTTACCTCGGGGCCGGGACTGAAGCTTTCTTT.

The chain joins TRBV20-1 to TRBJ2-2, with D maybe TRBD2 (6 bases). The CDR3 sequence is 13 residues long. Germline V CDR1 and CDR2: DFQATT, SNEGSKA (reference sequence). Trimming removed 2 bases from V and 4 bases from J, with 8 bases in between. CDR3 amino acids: CSARSGGTGELFF. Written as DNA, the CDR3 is TGCAGTGCTAGATCCGGGGGCACCGGGGAGCTGTTTTTT.

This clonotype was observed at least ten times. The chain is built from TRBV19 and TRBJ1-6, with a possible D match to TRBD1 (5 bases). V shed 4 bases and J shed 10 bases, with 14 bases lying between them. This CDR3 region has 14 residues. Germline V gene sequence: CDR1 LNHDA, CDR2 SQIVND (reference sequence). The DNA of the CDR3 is TGTGCCAGTAGTACCTTCCGGGACCACTCACCCCTCCACTTT. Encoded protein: CASSTFRDHSPLHF.

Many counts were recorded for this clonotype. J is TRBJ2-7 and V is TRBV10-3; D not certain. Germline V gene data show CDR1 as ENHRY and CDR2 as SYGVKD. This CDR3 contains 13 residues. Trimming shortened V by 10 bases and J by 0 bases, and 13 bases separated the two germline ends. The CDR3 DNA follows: TGTGCCAACGCCCGCGACCTCTCCTACGAGCAGTACTTC. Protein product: CANARDLSYEQYF.

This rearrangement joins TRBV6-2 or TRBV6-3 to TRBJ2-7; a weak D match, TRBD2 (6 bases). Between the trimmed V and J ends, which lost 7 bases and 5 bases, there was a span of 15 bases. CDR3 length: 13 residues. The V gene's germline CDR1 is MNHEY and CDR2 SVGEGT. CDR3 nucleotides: TGTGCCAGCACCCTCGTTGGGGAGGACGAGCAGTACTTC. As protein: CASTLVGEDEQYF.

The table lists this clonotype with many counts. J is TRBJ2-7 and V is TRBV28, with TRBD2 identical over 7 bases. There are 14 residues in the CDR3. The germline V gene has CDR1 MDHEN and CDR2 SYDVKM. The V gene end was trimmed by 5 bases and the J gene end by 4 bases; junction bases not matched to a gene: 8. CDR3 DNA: TGTGCCAGCAGTCTTCTAGCGGAAATTTACGAGCAGTACTTC. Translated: CASSLLAEIYEQYF.

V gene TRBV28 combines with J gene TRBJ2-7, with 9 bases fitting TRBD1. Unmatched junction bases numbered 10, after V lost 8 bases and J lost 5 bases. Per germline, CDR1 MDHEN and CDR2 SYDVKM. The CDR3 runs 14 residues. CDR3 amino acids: CASSLGTGIDEQYF. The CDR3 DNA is TGTGCCAGCTCTTTAGGGACAGGGATCGACGAGCAGTACTTC. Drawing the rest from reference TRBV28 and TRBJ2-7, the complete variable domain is DVKVTQSSRYLVKRTGEKVFLECVQDMDHENMFWYRQDPGLGLRLIYFSYDVKMKEKGDIPEGYSVSREKKERFSLILESASTNQTSMYLCASSLGTGIDEQYFGPGTRLTVT.

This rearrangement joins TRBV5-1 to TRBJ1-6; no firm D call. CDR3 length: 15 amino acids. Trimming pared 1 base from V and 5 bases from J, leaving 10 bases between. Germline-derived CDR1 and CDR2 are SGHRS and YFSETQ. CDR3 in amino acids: CASSLSRGDNSPLHF. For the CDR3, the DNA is TGCGCCAGCAGCTTGTCCCGGGGTGATAATTCACCCCTCCACTTT.

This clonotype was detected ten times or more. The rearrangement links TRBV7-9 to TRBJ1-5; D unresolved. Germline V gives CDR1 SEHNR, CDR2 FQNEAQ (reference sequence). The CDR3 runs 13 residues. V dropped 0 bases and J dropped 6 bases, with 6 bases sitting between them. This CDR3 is CASSLALGQPQHF. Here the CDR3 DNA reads TGTGCCAGCAGCTTAGCGCTGGGTCAGCCCCAGCATTTT.

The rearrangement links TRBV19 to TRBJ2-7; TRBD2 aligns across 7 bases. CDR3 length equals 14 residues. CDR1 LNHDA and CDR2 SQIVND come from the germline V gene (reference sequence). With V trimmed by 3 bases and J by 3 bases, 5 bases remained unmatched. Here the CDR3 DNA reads TGTGCCAGTAGTATGCGGGAGAGGGTCTACGAGCAGTACTTC. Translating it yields CASSMRERVYEQYF.

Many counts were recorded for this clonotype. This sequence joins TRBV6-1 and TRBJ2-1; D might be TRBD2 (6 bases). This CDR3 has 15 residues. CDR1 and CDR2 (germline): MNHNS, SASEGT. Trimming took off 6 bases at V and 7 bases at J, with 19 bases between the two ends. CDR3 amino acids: CASRPPGGLRNEQFF. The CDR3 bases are TGTGCCAGCAGGCCCCCCGGGGGACTCCGTAATGAGCAGTTCTTC.

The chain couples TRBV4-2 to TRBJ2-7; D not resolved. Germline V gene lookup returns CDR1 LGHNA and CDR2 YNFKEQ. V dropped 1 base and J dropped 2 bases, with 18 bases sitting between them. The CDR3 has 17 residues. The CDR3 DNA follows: TGTGCCAGCAGCCAAGCCCCTAGTGGCGATCCTACCTACGAGCAGTACTTC. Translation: CASSQAPSGDPTYEQYF.

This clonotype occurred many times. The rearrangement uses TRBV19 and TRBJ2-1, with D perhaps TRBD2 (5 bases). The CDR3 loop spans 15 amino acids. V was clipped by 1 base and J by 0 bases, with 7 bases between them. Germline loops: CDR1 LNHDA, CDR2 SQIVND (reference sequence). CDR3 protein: CASSIAGSSYNEQFF. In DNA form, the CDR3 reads TGTGCCAGTAGTATAGCGGGAAGCTCCTACAATGAGCAGTTCTTC.

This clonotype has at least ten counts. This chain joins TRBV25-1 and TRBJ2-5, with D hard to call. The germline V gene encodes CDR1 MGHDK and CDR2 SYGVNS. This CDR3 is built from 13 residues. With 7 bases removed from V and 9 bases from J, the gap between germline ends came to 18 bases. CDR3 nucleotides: TGTGCCAGCACCTTCTCAGAATTGGTACCCCAGTACTTC. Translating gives CASTFSELVPQYF.

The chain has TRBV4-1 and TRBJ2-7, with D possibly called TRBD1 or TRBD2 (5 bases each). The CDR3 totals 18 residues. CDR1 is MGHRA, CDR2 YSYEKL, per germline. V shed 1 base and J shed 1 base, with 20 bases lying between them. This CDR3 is CASSQAELRRDQSYEQYF. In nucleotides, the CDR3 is TGCGCCAGCAGCCAAGCTGAATTACGACGGGACCAGTCCTACGAGCAGTACTTC.

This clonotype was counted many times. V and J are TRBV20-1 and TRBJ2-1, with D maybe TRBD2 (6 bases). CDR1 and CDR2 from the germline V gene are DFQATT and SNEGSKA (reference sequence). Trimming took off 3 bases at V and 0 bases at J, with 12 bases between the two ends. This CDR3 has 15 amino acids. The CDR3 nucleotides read TGCAGTGCTAGGGGAGGCCTAAGCTCCTACAATGAGCAGTTCTTC. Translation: CSARGGLSSYNEQFF.